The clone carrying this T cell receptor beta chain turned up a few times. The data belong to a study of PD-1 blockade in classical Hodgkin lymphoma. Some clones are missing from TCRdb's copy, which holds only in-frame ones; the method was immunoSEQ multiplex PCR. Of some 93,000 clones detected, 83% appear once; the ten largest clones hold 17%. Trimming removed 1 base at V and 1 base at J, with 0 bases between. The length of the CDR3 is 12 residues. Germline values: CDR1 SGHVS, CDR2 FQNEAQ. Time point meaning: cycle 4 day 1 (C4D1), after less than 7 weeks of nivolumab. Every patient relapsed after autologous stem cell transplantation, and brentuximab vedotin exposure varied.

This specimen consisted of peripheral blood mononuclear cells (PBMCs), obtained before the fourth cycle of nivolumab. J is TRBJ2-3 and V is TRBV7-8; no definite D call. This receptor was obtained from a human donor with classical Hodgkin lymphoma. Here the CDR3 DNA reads TGTGCCAGCAGCTTAGGCACAGATACGCAGTATTTT. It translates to CASSLGTDTQYF.